The 6 T cell receptor beta chains listed next were all sequenced from one sample in a study of spatial heterogeneity in lung cancer. Findings and limits, study-wide: It was found that expanded intratumoral alpha and beta TCR counts tracked tumor mutation counts.

Time point described: sample taken at primary tumor resection. For these receptors, no antigen is known. TCRdb reprocessed the 5' RACE reads with MiXCR, giving one entry per CDR3 protein. Found here are 8,500 to 10,000 distinct CDR3 sequences, about 54% of them singletons; the top ten hold 28%. This sample comprised lung tumor tissue, obtained at surgery. These receptors were obtained from a female donor with early-stage non-small cell lung cancer.

This clonotype has just one count. The library was prepared for alpha chains; this beta chain is a stray read, so its frequency means little. The chain is built from TRBV25-1 and TRBJ1-2, with D tentatively TRBD1 (5 bases). The V gene's germline CDR1 is MGHDK and CDR2 SYGVNS. The V end lost 3 bases, the J end lost 1 base, and 9 bases lay between the germline ends. There are 14 residues in the CDR3. For the CDR3, the DNA is TGTGCCAGCAGTGACCCTAGGGGTAACTATGGCTACACCTTC. Translating it yields CASSDPRGNYGYTF.

Comment on this clonotype: In a library made to pick up alpha chains, this beta chain is a stray read with a size that means little. CDR3 DNA sequence: TGTGCCAGCAGTCCGGGACTCAGGCCCTACGAGCAGTACTTC. Amino acid sequence: CASSPGLRPYEQYF. This chain connects TRBV28 to TRBJ2-7; weak D call: TRBD2 (6 bases). The ends were cut back, 5 bases at V and 2 bases at J, with 13 bases in the middle. There are 14 residues in the CDR3. Germline V gene sequence: CDR1 MDHEN, CDR2 SYDVKM.

A single count supports this clonotype. This beta chain represents an off-target read in a library built for alpha chains; its size is of limited meaning. The chain recombines TRBV28 with TRBJ2-5, with D maybe TRBD2 (7 bases). This CDR3 contains 14 residues. Trimming shortened V by 4 bases and J by 5 bases, and 14 bases separated the two germline ends. Germline CDR1 reads MDHEN; CDR2 reads SYDVKM. CDR3 bases: TGTGCCAGCAGTTACTGGGGGGGCCAGGAGACCCAGTACTTC. It is translated as CASSYWGGQETQYF.

Only a few counts were recorded for this clonotype. Because the library targeted alpha chains, this beta chain is an off-target read whose size means little. V and J are TRBV12-3 or TRBV12-4 and TRBJ2-1; no clear D gene. V lost 6 bases and J lost 4, with 10 bases in between. The CDR3 is 13 residues long. CDR3 in amino acids: CASRERLYNEQFF. The CDR3 nucleotides read TGTGCCAGCAGGGAGCGCCTATACAATGAGCAGTTCTTC.

On this clonotype: For a library built for alpha chains, this beta chain is a stray read; little rests on its size. This rearrangement joins TRBV10-3 to TRBJ2-5; TRBD2 matches 9 bases. Germline CDR1 reads ENHRY; CDR2 reads SYGVKD. There are 13 residues in the CDR3. The V segment lost 10 bases and the J segment 2 bases; nucleotides outside the gene matches: 5. The CDR3 region is CATQRGVQETQYF. The CDR3 coding sequence is TGTGCCACCCAGCGGGGGGTTCAAGAGACCCAGTACTTC.

For this clonotype: A library prepared for alpha chains yielded this beta chain as an off-target read; its size is of little meaning. The gene calls are TRBV29-1 and TRBJ2-5; TRBD1 agrees at 7 bases. Germline-derived CDR1 and CDR2 are SQVTM and ANQGSEA. With V trimmed by 6 bases and J by 5 bases, 6 bases remained unmatched. The CDR3 loop spans 12 amino acids. The CDR3 protein is CSVGRQGETQYF. The CDR3 DNA reads as TGCAGCGTAGGCAGACAGGGTGAGACCCAGTACTTC.